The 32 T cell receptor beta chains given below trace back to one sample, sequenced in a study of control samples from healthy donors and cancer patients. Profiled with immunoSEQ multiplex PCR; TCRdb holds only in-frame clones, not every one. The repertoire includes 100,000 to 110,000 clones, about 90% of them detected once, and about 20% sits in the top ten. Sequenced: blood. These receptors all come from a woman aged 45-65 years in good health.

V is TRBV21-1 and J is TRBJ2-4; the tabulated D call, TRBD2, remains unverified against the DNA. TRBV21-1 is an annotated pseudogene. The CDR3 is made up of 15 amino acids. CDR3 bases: TGTGCCAGCAGGATTCGGGTGATAGCCAAAAACATTCAGTACTTC. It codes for CASRIRVIAKNIQYF.

The DNA for the CDR3 is TGTGCCACCAGTGTTCCTAGCGGGAGGGCCAAAGATACGCAGTATTTT. Its translation is CATSVPSGRAKDTQYF. The V and J genes are TRBV24-1 and TRBJ2-3; 12 bases fit TRBD2. CDR1 is KGHDR, CDR2 SFDVKD, per germline. Unmatched junction bases numbered 7, after V lost 5 bases and J lost 5 bases. The CDR3 extends over 16 amino acids.

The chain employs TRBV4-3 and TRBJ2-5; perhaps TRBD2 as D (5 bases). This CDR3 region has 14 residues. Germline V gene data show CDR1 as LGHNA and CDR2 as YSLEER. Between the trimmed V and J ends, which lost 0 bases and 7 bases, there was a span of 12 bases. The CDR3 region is CASSQEPREGTQYF. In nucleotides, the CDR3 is TGCGCCAGCAGCCAAGAGCCCAGAGAGGGGACCCAGTACTTC.

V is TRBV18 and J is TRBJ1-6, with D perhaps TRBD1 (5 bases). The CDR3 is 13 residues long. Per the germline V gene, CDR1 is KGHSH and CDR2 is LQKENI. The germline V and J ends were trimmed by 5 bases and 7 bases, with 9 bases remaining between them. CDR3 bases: TGTGCCAGCTCATCAGGGATGAATTCACCCCTCCACTTT. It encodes CASSSGMNSPLHF.

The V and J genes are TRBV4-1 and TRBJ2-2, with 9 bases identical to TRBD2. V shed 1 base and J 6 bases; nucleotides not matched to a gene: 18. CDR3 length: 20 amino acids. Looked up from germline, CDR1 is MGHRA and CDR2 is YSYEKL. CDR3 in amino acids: CASSQVGLGSSGMKSGELFF. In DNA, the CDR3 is TGCGCCAGCAGCCAAGTGGGACTTGGGTCTAGCGGGATGAAATCCGGGGAGCTGTTTTTT.

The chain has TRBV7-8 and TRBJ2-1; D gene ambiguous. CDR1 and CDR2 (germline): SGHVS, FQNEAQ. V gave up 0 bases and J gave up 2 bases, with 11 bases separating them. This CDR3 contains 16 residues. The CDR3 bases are TGTGCCAGCAGCTTAGCCCGACTTAGGCCCTACAATGAGCAGTTCTTC. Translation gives CASSLARLRPYNEQFF.

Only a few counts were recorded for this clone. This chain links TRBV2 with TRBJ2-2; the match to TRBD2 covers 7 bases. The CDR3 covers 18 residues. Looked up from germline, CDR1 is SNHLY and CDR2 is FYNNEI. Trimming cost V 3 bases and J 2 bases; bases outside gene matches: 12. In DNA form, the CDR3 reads TGTGCCAGCAGTGACCGGGGGAAGCGGGGTTCTAACACCGGGGAGCTGTTTTTT. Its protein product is CASSDRGKRGSNTGELFF.

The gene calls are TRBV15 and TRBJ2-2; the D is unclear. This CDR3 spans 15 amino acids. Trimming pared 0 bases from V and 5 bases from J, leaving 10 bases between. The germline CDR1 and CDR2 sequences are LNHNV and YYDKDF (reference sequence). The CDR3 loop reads CATSRDFLGTGELFF. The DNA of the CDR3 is TGTGCCACCAGCAGAGATTTTTTGGGGACCGGGGAGCTGTTTTTT.

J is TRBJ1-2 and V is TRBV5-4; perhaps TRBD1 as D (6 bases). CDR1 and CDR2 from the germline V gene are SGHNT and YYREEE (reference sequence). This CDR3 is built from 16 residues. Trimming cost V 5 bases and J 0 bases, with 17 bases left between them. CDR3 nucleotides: TGTGCCAGCAGATCCGGGGGGCAGGGACCTAACTATGGCTACACCTTC. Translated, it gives CASRSGGQGPNYGYTF.

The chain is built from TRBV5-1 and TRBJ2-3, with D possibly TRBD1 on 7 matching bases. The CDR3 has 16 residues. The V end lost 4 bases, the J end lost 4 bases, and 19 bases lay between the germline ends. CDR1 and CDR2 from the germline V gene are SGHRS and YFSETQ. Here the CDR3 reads CASSRGTALGADTQYF. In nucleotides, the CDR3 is TGCGCCAGCAGCCGGGGGACAGCATTAGGGGCAGATACGCAGTATTTT. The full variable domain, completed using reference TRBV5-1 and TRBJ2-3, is KAGVTQTPRYLIKTRGQQVTLSCSPISGHRSVSWYQQTPGQGLQFLFEYFSETQRNKGNFPGRFSGRQFSNSRSEMNVSTLELGDSALYLCASSRGTALGADTQYFGPGTRLTVL.

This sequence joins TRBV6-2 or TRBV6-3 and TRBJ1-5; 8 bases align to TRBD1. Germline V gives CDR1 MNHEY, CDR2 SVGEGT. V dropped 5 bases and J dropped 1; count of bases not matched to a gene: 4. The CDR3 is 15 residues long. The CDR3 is CASSDRGRSNQPQHF. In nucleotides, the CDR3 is TGTGCCAGCAGTGACAGGGGTAGAAGCAATCAGCCCCAGCATTTT.

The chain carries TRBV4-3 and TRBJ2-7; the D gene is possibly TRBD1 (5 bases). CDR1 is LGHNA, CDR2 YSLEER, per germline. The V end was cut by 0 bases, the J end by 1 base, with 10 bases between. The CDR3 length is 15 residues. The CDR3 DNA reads TGCGCCAGCAGCCAAGACGCCGACAGTTCCTACGAGCAGTACGTC. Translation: CASSQDADSSYEQYV.

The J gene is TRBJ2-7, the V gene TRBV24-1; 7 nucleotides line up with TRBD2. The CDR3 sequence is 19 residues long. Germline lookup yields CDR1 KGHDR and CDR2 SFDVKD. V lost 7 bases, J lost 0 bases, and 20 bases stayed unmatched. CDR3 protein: CATRLFSGSNPFSSYEQYV. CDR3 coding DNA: TGTGCCACCAGACTCTTTAGCGGGTCGAACCCCTTTAGCTCCTACGAGCAGTACGTC.

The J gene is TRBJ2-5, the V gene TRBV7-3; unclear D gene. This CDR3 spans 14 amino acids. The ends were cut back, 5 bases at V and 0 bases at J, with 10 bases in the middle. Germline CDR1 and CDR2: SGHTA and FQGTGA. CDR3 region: CASSRYANQETQYF. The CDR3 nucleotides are TGTGCCAGCAGCCGGTATGCCAACCAAGAGACCCAGTACTTC. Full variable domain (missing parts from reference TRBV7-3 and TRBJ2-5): GAGVSQTPSNKVTEKGKYVELRCDPISGHTALYWYRQSLGQGPEFLIYFQGTGAADDSGLPNDRFFAVRPEGSVSTLKIQRTERGDSAVYLCASSRYANQETQYFGPGTRLLVL.

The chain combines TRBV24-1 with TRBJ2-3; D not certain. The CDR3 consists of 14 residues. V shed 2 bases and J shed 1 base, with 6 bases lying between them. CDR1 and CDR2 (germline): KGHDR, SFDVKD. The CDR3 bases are TGTGCCACCAGTGATTGGCGGCGCACAGATACGCAGTATTTT. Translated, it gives CATSDWRRTDTQYF.

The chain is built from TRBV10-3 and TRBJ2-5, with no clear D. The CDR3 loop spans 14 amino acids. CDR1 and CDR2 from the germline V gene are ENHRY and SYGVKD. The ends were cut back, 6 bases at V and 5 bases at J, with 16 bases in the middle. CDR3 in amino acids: CAISLGPLGETQYF. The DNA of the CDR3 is TGTGCCATCAGCCTAGGCCCACTGGGTGAGACCCAGTACTTC.

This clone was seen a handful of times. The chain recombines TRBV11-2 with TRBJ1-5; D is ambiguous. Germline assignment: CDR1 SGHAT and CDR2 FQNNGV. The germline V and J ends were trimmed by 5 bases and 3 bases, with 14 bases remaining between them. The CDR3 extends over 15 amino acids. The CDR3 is CASSPSSGFNQPQHF. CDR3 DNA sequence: TGTGCCAGCAGCCCCTCTTCTGGGTTCAATCAGCCCCAGCATTTT.

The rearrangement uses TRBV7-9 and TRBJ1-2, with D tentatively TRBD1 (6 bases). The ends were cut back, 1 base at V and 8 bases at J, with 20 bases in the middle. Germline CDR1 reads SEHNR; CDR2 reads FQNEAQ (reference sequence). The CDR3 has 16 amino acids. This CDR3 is CASSLVEGGGLSGYTF. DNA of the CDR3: TGTGCCAGCAGCTTAGTCGAAGGGGGTGGTCTTAGCGGCTACACCTTC.

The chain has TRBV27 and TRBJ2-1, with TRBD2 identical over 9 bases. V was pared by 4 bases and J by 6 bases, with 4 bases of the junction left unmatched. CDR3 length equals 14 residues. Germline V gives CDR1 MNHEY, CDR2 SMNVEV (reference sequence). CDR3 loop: CASSWGLAGNEQFF. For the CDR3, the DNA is TGTGCCAGCAGTTGGGGACTAGCTGGCAATGAGCAGTTCTTC.

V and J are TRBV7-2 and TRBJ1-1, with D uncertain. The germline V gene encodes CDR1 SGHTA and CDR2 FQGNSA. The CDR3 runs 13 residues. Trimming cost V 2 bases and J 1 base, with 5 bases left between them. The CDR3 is CASSLQRNTEAFF. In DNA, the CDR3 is TGTGCCAGCAGCTTACAGAGGAACACTGAAGCTTTCTTT.

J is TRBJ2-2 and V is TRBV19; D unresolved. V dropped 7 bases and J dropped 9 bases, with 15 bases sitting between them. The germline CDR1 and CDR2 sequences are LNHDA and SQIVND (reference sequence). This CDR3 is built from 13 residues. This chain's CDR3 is CASTSPGEWELFF. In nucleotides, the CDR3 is TGTGCCAGTACCTCCCCCGGAGAGTGGGAGCTGTTTTTT.

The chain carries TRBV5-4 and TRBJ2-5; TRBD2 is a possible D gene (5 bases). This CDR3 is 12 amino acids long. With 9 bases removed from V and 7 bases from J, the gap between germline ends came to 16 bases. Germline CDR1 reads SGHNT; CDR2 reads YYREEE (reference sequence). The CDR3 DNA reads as TGTGCCAACGGGGAAACGGGTCGGACCCAGTACTTC. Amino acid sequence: CANGETGRTQYF.

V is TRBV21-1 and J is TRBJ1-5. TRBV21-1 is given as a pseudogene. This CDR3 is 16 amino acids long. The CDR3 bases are TGTGCCAGCAGCTCCCCGGGAGTTGGTAGCAATCAGCCCCAGCATTTT. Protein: CASSSPGVGSNQPQHF.

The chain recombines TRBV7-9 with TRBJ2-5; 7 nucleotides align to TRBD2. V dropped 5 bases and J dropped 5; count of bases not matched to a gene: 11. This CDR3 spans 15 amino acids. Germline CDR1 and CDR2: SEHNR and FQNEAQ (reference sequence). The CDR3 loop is CASSPRLGGGETQYF. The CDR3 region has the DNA TGTGCCAGCAGCCCCAGACTGGGGGGAGGGGAGACCCAGTACTTC.

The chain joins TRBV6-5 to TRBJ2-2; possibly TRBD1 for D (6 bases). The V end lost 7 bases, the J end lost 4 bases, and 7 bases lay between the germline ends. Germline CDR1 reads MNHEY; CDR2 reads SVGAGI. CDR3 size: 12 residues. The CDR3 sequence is CASKGGTGELFF. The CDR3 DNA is TGTGCCAGCAAAGGGGGCACCGGGGAGCTGTTTTTT.

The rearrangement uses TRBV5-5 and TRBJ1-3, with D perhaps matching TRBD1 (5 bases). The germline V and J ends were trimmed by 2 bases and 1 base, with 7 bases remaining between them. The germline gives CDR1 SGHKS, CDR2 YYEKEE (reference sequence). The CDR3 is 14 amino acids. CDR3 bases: TGTGCCAGCAGCTTTTCAGGGTCTGGAAACACCATATATTTT. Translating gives CASSFSGSGNTIYF.

CDR3 loop: CAISESGERGRYEQYV. The CDR3 region has the DNA TGTGCCATCAGTGAGTCGGGTGAGAGGGGGAGGTACGAGCAGTACGTC. J is TRBJ2-7 and V is TRBV10-3; D possibly uses TRBD1 or TRBD2 (6 bases each). Germline CDR1 reads ENHRY; CDR2 reads SYGVKD. Trimming stripped 0 bases from V and 4 bases from J, with 16 bases between. This CDR3 comprises 16 residues.

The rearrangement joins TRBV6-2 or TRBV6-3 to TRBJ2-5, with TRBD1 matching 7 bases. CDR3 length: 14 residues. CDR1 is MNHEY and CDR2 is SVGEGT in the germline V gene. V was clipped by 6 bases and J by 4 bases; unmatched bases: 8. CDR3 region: CASSSGQPGETQYF. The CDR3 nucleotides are TGTGCCAGCAGCTCGGGACAGCCGGGAGAGACCCAGTACTTC.

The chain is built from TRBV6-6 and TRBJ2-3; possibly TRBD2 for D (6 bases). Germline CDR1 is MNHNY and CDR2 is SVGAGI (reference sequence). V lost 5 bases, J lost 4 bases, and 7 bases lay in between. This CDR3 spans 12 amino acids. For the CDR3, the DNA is TGTGCCAGCAGTGGAGGGGCAGATACGCAGTATTTT. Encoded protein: CASSGGADTQYF.

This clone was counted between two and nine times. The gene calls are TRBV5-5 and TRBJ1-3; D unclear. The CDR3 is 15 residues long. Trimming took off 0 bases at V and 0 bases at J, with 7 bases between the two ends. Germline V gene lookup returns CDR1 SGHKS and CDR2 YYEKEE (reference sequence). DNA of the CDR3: TGTGCCAGCAGCTTGGATTTGTACTCTGGAAACACCATATATTTT. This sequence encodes CASSLDLYSGNTIYF.

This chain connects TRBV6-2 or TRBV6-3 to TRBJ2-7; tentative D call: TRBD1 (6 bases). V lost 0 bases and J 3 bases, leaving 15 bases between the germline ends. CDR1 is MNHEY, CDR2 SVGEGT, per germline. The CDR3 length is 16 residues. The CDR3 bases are TGTGCCAGCAGTTACTCGAGGACGGGACACCTCTACGAGCAGTACGTC. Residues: CASSYSRTGHLYEQYV.

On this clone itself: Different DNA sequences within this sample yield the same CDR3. Here the CDR3 DNA reads TGTGCCAGTAGACCTGAACTAGCCAAAAACATTCAGTACTTC. Translation: CASRPELAKNIQYF. The chain joins TRBV19 to TRBJ2-4; D is uncertain. The germline CDR1 and CDR2 sequences are LNHDA and SQIVND (reference sequence). This CDR3 comprises 14 residues. V was clipped by 6 bases and J by 0 bases, with 9 bases between them.